This TCR beta chain derives from a study of a mutant IDH1 vaccine in newly diagnosed glioma (dated by TCRdb to about 2021). Study-wide context: Vaccination started 4-6 weeks after radiotherapy alone, or was given together with temozolomide cycles in the groups whose treatment included chemotherapy. Of the roughly 34 treated patients, about 62% were male and approximately 38% were female, and the mean age was about 40 years. The week-35 safety follow-up was designated visit V12, and the week-47 end of study was designated visit V13. Longitudinal TCRB deep sequencing was performed for 20 to 25 treated patients wherever samples were available for exploratory analyses. Peripheral blood was collected at six visits: V03 (baseline), V05, V07, V10, V12 and V13. Before enrollment, most patients had been given radiochemotherapy with temozolomide as standard therapy, while the rest had received either radiotherapy alone or temozolomide alone.

The library came from the immunoSEQ multiplex PCR assay. Following the manufacturer's protocol, the hsTCRB Kit was used to amplify rearranged TCR beta chain sequences. TCRB libraries were sequenced on an Illumina MiSeq. The study's processing was this. Demultiplexing, trimming and gene mapping were performed with the kit vendor's proprietary platform. What TCRdb holds here is the immuneACCESS table cut down to in-frame rearrangements. Part of the clones is not present; checked against another copy, under half of the missing clones reflect an unresolved V gene, and the others are unexplained. That table gives V, J and clone size, and the DNA gave D and trimming. This sample gives about 54,000 clones in total; around 85% of them show up just once. Together, the top ten hold roughly 1.5% of the sample. The time point label, read with the paper, signifies: week 35, safety follow-up. Each vaccine dose was 300 ug of a 20-mer mutant IDH1 peptide in Montanide, given subcutaneously with topical imiquimod. Across visits V03 through V10, patients got a total of eight vaccinations, given in weeks 1, 3, 5, 7, 11, 15, 19 and 23. All donors had newly diagnosed IDH1-mutant astrocytomas of WHO grade 3 or 4 that showed loss of nuclear ATRX. The samples were drawn from NOA16, a multicentre, single-arm, open-label phase I trial in Germany that tested a mutant IDH1 peptide vaccine in humans for the first time. The DNeasy Blood and Tissue Kit was used to extract genomic DNA from EDTA blood for TCRB sequencing.

Comment on this clone: Its target antigen remains unknown. No much larger clone exists at a distance of one base, and base qualities are not known.

The CDR3, from cysteine to phenylalanine, totals 16 residues. Kept here is only the CDR3 DNA, which spans 48 bases and is read in frame from base 1. Trimmed from V: 5 bases; trimmed from J: 1 base; junction bases lacking a gene match: 8. Based on the germline V gene, the CDR1 and CDR2 sequences are SGHAT and FQNNGV. Overall study outcomes, separate from this receptor: Immune responses induced by the vaccine were seen in around 93% of patients across multiple MHC alleles. The authors stated that sample limitations prevented analyses of patient blood samples from being reproduced. Pseudoprogression appeared unrelated to alterations in the top peripheral T cell clonotypes detected by TCRB sequencing. Selection of PBMC samples for TCRB deep sequencing was based on availability.

The chain employs TRBV11-2 and TRBJ2-7, with TRBD2 matching 10 junction bases. The receptor's source is a man between 40 and 49 years old with glioma. Material: PBMCs, obtained from a glioma patient whose treatment included an IDH1 peptide vaccine. The CDR3 reads as follows: CASSRGLLAGSYEQYF. The nucleotide sequence is given as TGTGCCAGCAGCAGAGGACTACTAGCGGGGTCCTACGAGCAGTACTTC.